This passage covers 26 T cell receptor beta chains from one sample sequenced in a study of cytomegalovirus exposure and HLA in healthy donors. PCR was performed using 60 Vbeta and 13 Jbeta primers. Generated by immunoSEQ multiplex PCR, the TCRdb table keeps only in-frame clones and is missing some. The profile shows over 150,000 clones, more than 75% of them singletons. The sequencing sample was made of PBMCs. The receptors shown here come from a middle-aged woman in good health and CMV-seropositive.

The rearrangement joins TRBV5-5 to TRBJ1-5; D gene uncertain. Per germline, CDR1 SGHKS and CDR2 YYEKEE (reference sequence). The CDR3 consists of 15 residues. Trimming stripped 0 bases from V and 0 bases from J, with 7 bases between. The CDR3 DNA is TGTGCCAGCAGCTTGGACAGATATAGCAATCAGCCCCAGCATTTT. Its translation: CASSLDRYSNQPQHF. Supplemented by reference TRBV5-5 and TRBJ1-5, the full variable domain reads DAGVTQSPTHLIKTRGQQVTLRCSPISGHKSVSWYQQVLGQGPQFIFQYYEKEERGRGNFPDRFSARQFPNYSSELNVNALLLGDSALYLCASSLDRYSNQPQHFGDGTRLSIL.

The J gene is TRBJ2-1, the V gene TRBV14, with 10 positions matching TRBD2. From germline, CDR1 is SGHDN and CDR2 FVKESK. Losses at the gene ends were 2 bases for V and 4 bases for J; bases not matched to a gene: 8. The CDR3 loop spans 17 amino acids. The CDR3: CASSQIGLADTYNEQFF. CDR3 coding DNA: TGTGCCAGCAGCCAAATTGGACTAGCGGATACTTACAATGAGCAGTTCTTC.

The V and J genes are TRBV14 and TRBJ2-7; perhaps TRBD1 as D (6 bases). There are 13 residues in the CDR3. Germline loops: CDR1 SGHDN, CDR2 FVKESK. V lost 5 bases and J lost 3, with 11 bases in between. The chain's CDR3 is CASSWGHIYEQYF. The CDR3 DNA reads as TGTGCCAGCAGCTGGGGACATATCTACGAGCAGTACTTC. The whole variable domain, remainder taken from reference TRBV14 and TRBJ2-7, is EAGVTQFPSHSVIEKGQTVTLRCDPISGHDNLYWYRRVMGKEIKFLLHFVKESKQDESGMPNNRFLAERTGGTYSTLKVQPAELEDSGVYFCASSWGHIYEQYFGPGTRLTVT.

This chain joins TRBV11-3 and TRBJ2-1, with 7 bases fitting TRBD2. The CDR3 has 13 amino acids. The V gene's germline CDR1 is SGHNT and CDR2 YENEEA. J lost 6 bases, V lost 4 bases, and 3 bases had no gene match. The CDR3 bases are TGTGCCAGCAGCTGGGGGAGGGCCAATGAGCAGTTCTTC. Translation gives CASSWGRANEQFF.

V is TRBV7-8 and J is TRBJ1-1, with unresolved D. The germline V and J ends were trimmed by 2 bases and 7 bases, with 8 bases remaining between them. The CDR3 runs to 12 residues. CDR1 and CDR2 (germline): SGHVS, FQNEAQ. The chain's CDR3 is CASSLKTVEAFF. DNA for the CDR3: TGTGCCAGCAGCTTAAAAACAGTTGAAGCTTTCTTT.

The chain uses TRBV28 and TRBJ1-5; 10 nucleotides line up with TRBD1. The CDR3 consists of 13 residues. From germline, CDR1 is MDHEN and CDR2 SYDVKM. The ends lost 10 bases at V and 6 bases at J; junction bases unmatched: 6. The CDR3 DNA reads TGTGCCACCTCGACAGGGGGCTTTCAGCCCCAGCATTTT. This codes for CATSTGGFQPQHF.

This chain uses TRBV28 with TRBJ1-5; 8 nucleotides line up with TRBD1. Looked up from germline, CDR1 is MDHEN and CDR2 is SYDVKM. The CDR3 consists of 16 residues. J lost 4 bases, V lost 3 bases, and 8 bases had no gene match. The CDR3 is CASSLGRTGGNQPQHF. CDR3 in DNA: TGTGCCAGCAGTTTGGGTCGAACAGGGGGAAATCAGCCCCAGCATTTT.

The V and J genes are TRBV7-6 and TRBJ2-7; D is possibly TRBD2 (6 bases). Germline V CDR1 and CDR2: SGHVS, FNYEAQ. The CDR3 runs 14 residues. Trimming removed 5 bases at V and 2 bases at J, with 13 bases between. The CDR3 nucleotides read TGTGCCAGCAGCCGGGCTAGCGTGACCTACGAGCAGTACTTC. Translation: CASSRASVTYEQYF.

This chain joins TRBV7-9 and TRBJ2-1, with D possibly matching TRBD2 (6 bases). Germline V gene lookup returns CDR1 SEHNR and CDR2 FQNEAQ (reference sequence). Between the trimmed V and J ends, which lost 3 bases and 9 bases, there was a span of 18 bases. This CDR3 region has 15 residues. The CDR3 coding sequence is TGTGCCAGCAGCTTCCCAGGGAGGTATGGCGGTGAGCAGTTCTTC. Amino acid sequence: CASSFPGRYGGEQFF.

This clone occurred once. J is TRBJ2-3 and V is TRBV7-9; 9 bases map to TRBD1. The germline V gene has CDR1 SEHNR and CDR2 FQNEAQ (reference sequence). The CDR3 has 16 residues. Germline trimming cut 7 bases from V and 1 base from J; bases unmatched to any gene: 9. The CDR3 DNA sequence: TGTGCCAGCACCCCCCGTAGACAGGGGGGCACAGATACGCAGTATTTT. It is translated as CASTPRRQGGTDTQYF.

The J gene is TRBJ1-1, the V gene TRBV14; a possible D gene is TRBD1 (6 bases). Germline-derived CDR1 and CDR2 are SGHDN and FVKESK. This CDR3 has 16 amino acids. The germline V and J ends were trimmed by 2 bases and 1 base, with 14 bases remaining between them. The CDR3 sequence: CASSQFPRGENTEAFF. The CDR3 region has the DNA TGTGCCAGCAGCCAATTTCCCAGGGGCGAGAACACTGAAGCTTTCTTT.

This chain connects TRBV6-1 to TRBJ2-2; 7 bases are shared with TRBD2. With V trimmed by 9 bases and J by 0 bases, 7 bases remained unmatched. Germline-derived CDR1 and CDR2 are MNHNS and SASEGT. This CDR3 is 15 amino acids long. CDR3 sequence reads: CASPRRETNTGELFF. CDR3 in DNA: TGTGCCAGTCCACGGCGGGAGACGAACACCGGGGAGCTGTTTTTT.

With regard to this clone: The same CDR3 is also encoded by other DNA sequences in this sample. This rearrangement joins TRBV5-1 to TRBJ1-2, with 8 bases aligning to TRBD1. Germline lookup yields CDR1 SGHRS and CDR2 YFSETQ. V shed 1 base and J 6 bases; nucleotides not matched to a gene: 5. This CDR3 is built from 14 residues. The chain's CDR3 is CASSLQGALNGYTF. CDR3 in DNA: TGCGCCAGCAGCTTGCAGGGGGCGCTGAATGGCTACACCTTC.

In this sample, this clone turned up once. Other DNA sequences within the sample encode an identical CDR3. The chain's CDR3 is CASSPGLAGGGETQYF. The CDR3 DNA is TGCGCCAGCAGCCCTGGACTAGCGGGAGGTGGTGAGACCCAGTACTTC. The chain links TRBV5-1 to TRBJ2-5; 14 nucleotides line up with TRBD2. With V trimmed by 4 bases and J by 5 bases, 7 bases remained unmatched. This CDR3 is 16 amino acids long. From germline, CDR1 is SGHRS and CDR2 YFSETQ. The whole variable domain, remainder taken from reference TRBV5-1 and TRBJ2-5, is KAGVTQTPRYLIKTRGQQVTLSCSPISGHRSVSWYQQTPGQGLQFLFEYFSETQRNKGNFPGRFSGRQFSNSRSEMNVSTLELGDSALYLCASSPGLAGGGETQYFGPGTRLLVL.

The V gene is TRBV7-9, the J gene TRBJ2-3; 8 nucleotides line up with TRBD2. V lost 8 bases, J lost 5 bases, and 9 bases stayed unmatched. Germline values: CDR1 SEHNR, CDR2 FQNEAQ (reference sequence). CDR3 size: 14 residues. The CDR3 here is CASPSLAGRDTQYF. For the CDR3, the DNA is TGTGCCAGCCCCTCGCTAGCGGGTCGAGATACGCAGTATTTT.

The V gene is TRBV6-1, the J gene TRBJ2-7; TRBD1 might be the D (6 bases). The germline gives CDR1 MNHNS, CDR2 SASEGT. The CDR3 extends over 14 amino acids. With 7 bases removed from V and 2 bases from J, the gap between germline ends came to 15 bases. The CDR3 DNA sequence: TGTGCCAGCATGGGCTGGACAGCGGCCTACGAGCAGTACTTC. Its protein product is CASMGWTAAYEQYF.

This chain links TRBV14 with TRBJ2-5, with 8 bases fitting TRBD1. Germline V gives CDR1 SGHDN, CDR2 FVKESK. The CDR3 is 15 amino acids. J gave up 5 bases and V 0 bases, and 5 bases lay outside the gene matches. CDR3 sequence reads: CASSQDGQGGETQYF. The CDR3 bases are TGTGCCAGCAGCCAAGACGGACAGGGTGGCGAGACCCAGTACTTC.

This clone is a singleton in its sample. The chain employs TRBV7-3 and TRBJ2-3; TRBD1 might be the D (5 bases). This CDR3 region has 15 residues. Germline CDR1 is SGHTA and CDR2 is FQGTGA. V lost 5 bases, J lost 3 bases, and 15 bases lay in between. Here the CDR3 DNA reads TGTGCCAGCAGCCCGCAGGGTATCTGGACAGATACGCAGTATTTT. Translation gives CASSPQGIWTDTQYF.

The rearrangement links TRBV27 to TRBJ1-1; D remains ambiguous. The germline V gene encodes CDR1 MNHEY and CDR2 SMNVEV (reference sequence). The CDR3 has 13 amino acids. Trimming cost V 6 bases and J 8 bases, with 16 bases left between them. For the CDR3, the DNA is TGTGCCAGCAGCTCACGAGGGATAACGGAAGCTTTCTTT. As protein: CASSSRGITEAFF.

This chain connects TRBV7-9 to TRBJ2-5; weak D call: TRBD2 (5 bases). V was trimmed by 5 bases and J by 1 base, leaving 5 bases between them. This CDR3 comprises 12 residues. Germline V gives CDR1 SEHNR, CDR2 FQNEAQ (reference sequence). CDR3 protein: CASSGGQETQYF. The CDR3 DNA follows: TGTGCCAGCAGCGGAGGCCAAGAGACCCAGTACTTC.

The chain employs TRBV5-4 and TRBJ1-2; no clear D. The CDR3 has 13 amino acids. Deletions cut 0 bases from V and 5 bases from J, with 8 bases between. Germline CDR1 reads SGHNT; CDR2 reads YYREEE (reference sequence). The CDR3 loop reads CASSLDNKYGYTF. CDR3 sequence (DNA): TGTGCCAGCAGCTTGGACAACAAATATGGCTACACCTTC.

The V call is TRBV10-2, the J call TRBJ1-2; D is undetermined. CDR3 size: 12 residues. The V gene's germline CDR1 is WSHSY and CDR2 SAAADI. The V end was cut by 5 bases, the J end by 4 bases, with 8 bases between. The CDR3 bases are TGCGCCAGCAGTCCCACGAGCTATGGCTACACCTTC. As protein: CASSPTSYGYTF.

This sequence joins TRBV4-1 and TRBJ2-2; 11 bases align to TRBD2. Unmatched junction bases numbered 10, after V lost 4 bases and J lost 6 bases. CDR3 length: 17 residues. Germline V gives CDR1 MGHRA, CDR2 YSYEKL. In nucleotides, the CDR3 is TGCGCCAGCAGCCCCCAGGGGAAGACTAGCGGGGCCGGGGAGCTGTTTTTT. It encodes CASSPQGKTSGAGELFF.

The V and J genes are TRBV4-2 and TRBJ2-3, with 7 nucleotides matching TRBD2. Trimming at V came to 1 base and at J to 4 bases, leaving 8 bases not matched to a gene. The CDR3 sequence is 16 residues long. Germline-derived CDR1 and CDR2 are LGHNA and YNFKEQ. DNA for the CDR3: TGTGCCAGCAGCCAAGGGGGGGGAGGTGGCGCAGATACGCAGTATTTT. Translation: CASSQGGGGGADTQYF.

The genes are TRBV28 and TRBJ1-5; 7 bases are a match to TRBD1. In germline, CDR1 is MDHEN, CDR2 SYDVKM. The CDR3 runs 16 residues. Germline trimming cut 6 bases from V and 1 base from J; bases unmatched to any gene: 9. This CDR3 reads CASSRGQFGSNQPQHF. The CDR3 coding sequence is TGTGCCAGCAGCCGGGGACAGTTCGGAAGCAATCAGCCCCAGCATTTT.

Here the CDR3 DNA reads TGTGCCAGTAGGAGGGAGTCTGGAAACACCATATATTTT. Translating gives CASRRESGNTIYF. The rearrangement joins TRBV2 to TRBJ1-3; D gene ambiguous. This CDR3 is 13 amino acids long. V gave up 9 bases and J gave up 1 base, with 10 bases separating them. CDR1 and CDR2 (germline): SNHLY, FYNNEI. The whole variable domain, remainder taken from reference TRBV2 and TRBJ1-3, is EPEVTQTPSHQVTQMGQEVILRCVPISNHLYFYWYRQILGQKVEFLVSFYNNEISEKSEIFDDQFSVERPDGSNFTLKIRSTKLEDSAMYFCASRRESGNTIYFGEGSWLTVV.